This T cell receptor (beta chain) was recorded in a study of cytomegalovirus exposure and HLA in healthy donors. Whole-study context: An earlier analysis identified 95 million to 120 million unique TCR beta sequences in about 200 million T cells.

Study-level findings and limits: The study designated 150 to 200 TCR beta chains cytomegalovirus-associated.

The PCR contained 60 Vbeta and 13 Jbeta primers. Profiled with immunoSEQ multiplex PCR; TCRdb holds only in-frame clones, not every one. The data contain some 86,000 clones, just over 65% of them singletons. CDR1 and CDR2 (germline): SGHAT, FQNNGV. The CDR3 consists of 16 residues. V was clipped by 5 bases and J by 8 bases; unmatched bases: 16. As regards this clone: What it binds is not known.

The sequence derives from a man aged 25 to 40 in good health and CMV-seronegative. This chain connects TRBV11-2 to TRBJ1-2, with 8 bases lining up with TRBD1. Sequenced: PBMCs. The chain's CDR3 is CASSPDRAVWAGGYTF. Here the CDR3 DNA reads TGTGCCAGCAGCCCGGACAGGGCGGTATGGGCGGGGGGCTACACCTTC.